The 14 T cell receptor beta chains reported below all come from one sample, sequenced in a study of identical twins. MiXCR was run by TCRdb on the 5' RACE reads, yielding one entry per CDR3 protein. This table has about 720,000 distinct CDR3 sequences, roughly 18% appearing once. The data also belong to a second study, concerning T cells expressing NK-cell markers.

Sequencing was done on a sample of PBMCs. Receptors were obtained from a woman younger than 35 in good health.

V and J are TRBV12-3 or TRBV12-4 and TRBJ1-2; weak D call: TRBD1 (6 bases). The CDR3 consists of 14 residues. Trimming took 3 bases from V and 4 from J, leaving 12 bases between them. The CDR3 DNA is TGTGCCAGCAGTTTCCAGGGGTTGAGCTATGGCTACACCTTC. Amino acids: CASSFQGLSYGYTF.

This clonotype has a handful of counts. This chain uses TRBV7-9 with TRBJ1-6; unclear D gene. Trimming pared 4 bases from V and 12 bases from J, leaving 13 bases between. The germline V gene has CDR1 SEHNR and CDR2 FQNEAQ (reference sequence). The CDR3 extends over 13 amino acids. The CDR3 DNA sequence: TGTGCCAGCAGCTCCTCCAGCGCCCGACCCCTCCACTTT. Its protein is CASSSSSARPLHF.

Ten or more counts support this clonotype. This chain links TRBV7-2 with TRBJ2-7; D possibly matches TRBD1 or TRBD2 (5 bases each). The germline CDR1 and CDR2 sequences are SGHTA and FQGNSA. This CDR3 has 13 amino acids. Trimming stripped 7 bases from V and 4 bases from J, with 14 bases between. This CDR3 reads CASTRSGPYEQYF. The CDR3 coding sequence is TGTGCCAGCACTCGATCGGGACCATACGAGCAGTACTTC.

This clonotype was detected only a few times. CDR3 coding DNA: TGTGCCAGCAGTTTATTGGGGACAGGGGGTTCCGAGCAGTACTTC. It encodes CASSLLGTGGSEQYF. The rearrangement joins TRBV27 to TRBJ2-7; TRBD1 matches at 11 bases. The germline CDR1 and CDR2 sequences are MNHEY and SMNVEV (reference sequence). CDR3 length: 15 amino acids. V gave up 1 base and J gave up 6 bases; unmatched junction bases: 5.

The V gene is TRBV12-3 or TRBV12-4, the J gene TRBJ2-7; 8 bases fit TRBD1. The V and J ends lost 0 bases and 4 bases, in that order; junction bases with no gene match: 5. The CDR3 extends over 15 amino acids. CDR3 loop: CASSLALGQGYEQYF. The CDR3 DNA reads as TGTGCCAGCAGTTTAGCGCTAGGACAGGGATACGAGCAGTACTTC.

The chain couples TRBV20-1 to TRBJ2-1; no definite D call. V was clipped by 7 bases and J by 2 bases, with 6 bases between them. Germline CDR1 and CDR2: DFQATT and SNEGSKA (reference sequence). This CDR3 comprises 11 residues. CDR3 coding DNA: TGCAGTGGCGCCCCCTACAATGAGCAGTTCTTC. Translated: CSGAPYNEQFF.

This clonotype was observed a few times. The chain joins TRBV12-3 or TRBV12-4 to TRBJ2-3, with 8 bases lining up with TRBD1. Trimming at V came to 7 bases and at J to 14 bases, leaving 26 bases not matched to a gene. The CDR3 has 17 amino acids. The CDR3 bases are TGTGCCAGCATCGAGGGGTGGAGGCAGGGGGCAAAAGATACACGGTATTTT. This codes for CASIEGWRQGAKDTRYF.

The genes are TRBV7-9 and TRBJ1-2, with no clear D. Trimming took off 3 bases at V and 4 bases at J, with 9 bases between the two ends. The CDR3 totals 13 residues. CDR1 and CDR2 (germline): SEHNR, FQNEAQ (reference sequence). The CDR3 region has the DNA TGTGCCAGCAGCTTGCGGCAGATCTATGGCTACACCTTC. Its translation: CASSLRQIYGYTF.

This chain uses TRBV4-3 with TRBJ2-4; 8 bases match TRBD2. The V gene's germline CDR1 is LGHNA and CDR2 YSLEER. Trimming at V came to 1 base and at J to 8 bases, leaving 13 bases not matched to a gene. The CDR3 length is 17 residues. The CDR3 sequence is CASSQAPQATGGDIQYF. The CDR3 DNA reads TGCGCCAGCAGCCAAGCTCCCCAGGCCACGGGAGGGGACATTCAGTACTTC.

This chain uses TRBV12-3 or TRBV12-4 with TRBJ2-1; D gene uncertain. There are 14 residues in the CDR3. V gave up 1 base and J gave up 5 bases, with 9 bases separating them. CDR3 protein: CASSLVGGNNEQFF. The CDR3 DNA reads as TGTGCCAGCAGTTTAGTGGGCGGCAACAATGAGCAGTTCTTC.

This clonotype has a handful of counts. V is TRBV7-9 and J is TRBJ2-7; 7 bases map to TRBD1. CDR3 length: 14 residues. Unmatched junction bases numbered 5, after V lost 6 bases and J lost 0 bases. CDR1 SEHNR and CDR2 FQNEAQ come from the germline V gene (reference sequence). The CDR3 loop reads CASRPDRDSYEQYF. The CDR3 DNA reads as TGTGCCAGCAGACCAGACAGGGACTCCTACGAGCAGTACTTC.

V gene TRBV6-5 combines with J gene TRBJ2-1; no clear D. The germline V gene encodes CDR1 MNHEY and CDR2 SVGAGI. The V gene lost 3 bases and the J gene lost 10 bases, with 13 bases spanning the gap. The CDR3 is 13 amino acids. CDR3 in DNA: TGTGCCAGCAGTTATATAAGCGTTGGGGAGCAGTTCTTC. Its translation is CASSYISVGEQFF.

This clonotype was picked up a small number of times. The chain couples TRBV3-1 to TRBJ2-7; D unresolved. Germline values: CDR1 LGHDT, CDR2 YNNKEL (reference sequence). Trimming removed 3 bases from V and 5 bases from J, with 14 bases in between. This CDR3 has 14 residues. The CDR3 is CASSQVIRAHEQYF. In DNA form, the CDR3 reads TGTGCCAGCAGCCAGGTAATAAGGGCTCACGAGCAGTACTTC.

This clonotype was seen a handful of times. The rearrangement links TRBV12-3 or TRBV12-4 to TRBJ2-1; D call uncertain. V lost 0 bases and J 9 bases, leaving 15 bases between the germline ends. The CDR3 length is 15 residues. The CDR3 DNA reads TGTGCCAGCAGTTTAGCGCTTTTCTCCGTCGGTGAGCAGTTCTTC. Amino acids: CASSLALFSVGEQFF.